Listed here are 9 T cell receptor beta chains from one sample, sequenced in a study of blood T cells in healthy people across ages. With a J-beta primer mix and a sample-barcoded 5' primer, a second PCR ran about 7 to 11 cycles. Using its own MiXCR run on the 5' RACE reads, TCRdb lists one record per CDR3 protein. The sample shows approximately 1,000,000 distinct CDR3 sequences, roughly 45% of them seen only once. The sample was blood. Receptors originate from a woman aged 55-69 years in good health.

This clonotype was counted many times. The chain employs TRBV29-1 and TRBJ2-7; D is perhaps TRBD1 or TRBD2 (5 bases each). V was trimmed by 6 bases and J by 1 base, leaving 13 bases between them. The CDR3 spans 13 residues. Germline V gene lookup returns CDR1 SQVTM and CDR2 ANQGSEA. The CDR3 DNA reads TGCAGCGTGGATGGGGACGGTTCCTACGAGCAGTACTTC. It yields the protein CSVDGDGSYEQYF.

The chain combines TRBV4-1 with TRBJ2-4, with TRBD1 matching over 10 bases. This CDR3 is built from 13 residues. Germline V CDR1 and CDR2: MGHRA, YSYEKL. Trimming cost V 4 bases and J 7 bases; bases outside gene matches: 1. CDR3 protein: CASSPDRGNIQYF. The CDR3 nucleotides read TGCGCCAGCAGCCCGGACAGGGGGAACATTCAGTACTTC.

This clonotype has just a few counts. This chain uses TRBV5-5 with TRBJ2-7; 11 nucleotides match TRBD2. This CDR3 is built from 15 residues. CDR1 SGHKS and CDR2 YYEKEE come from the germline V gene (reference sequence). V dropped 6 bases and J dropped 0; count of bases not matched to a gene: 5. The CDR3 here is CASILLAGASYEQYF. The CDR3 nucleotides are TGTGCCAGCATCCTACTAGCGGGAGCCTCCTACGAGCAGTACTTC.

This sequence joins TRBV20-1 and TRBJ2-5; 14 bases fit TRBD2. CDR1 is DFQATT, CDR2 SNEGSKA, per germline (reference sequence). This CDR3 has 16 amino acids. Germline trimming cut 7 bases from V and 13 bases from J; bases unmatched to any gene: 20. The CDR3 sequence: CSVSLPGLAGERSPYF. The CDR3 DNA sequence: TGCAGTGTAAGCCTACCGGGACTAGCGGGAGAACGAAGTCCGTACTTC.

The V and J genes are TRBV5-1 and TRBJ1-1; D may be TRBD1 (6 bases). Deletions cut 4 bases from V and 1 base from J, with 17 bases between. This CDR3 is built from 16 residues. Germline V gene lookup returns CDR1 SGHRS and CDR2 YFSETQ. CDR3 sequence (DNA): TGCGCCAGCAGCATAGACAGGAACCGGGGGAACACTGAAGCTTTCTTT. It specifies CASSIDRNRGNTEAFF.

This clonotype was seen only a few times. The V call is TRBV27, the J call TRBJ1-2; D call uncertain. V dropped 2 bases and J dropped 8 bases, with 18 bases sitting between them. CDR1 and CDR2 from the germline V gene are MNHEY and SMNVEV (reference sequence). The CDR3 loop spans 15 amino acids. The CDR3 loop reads CASSLRLESKGGYTF. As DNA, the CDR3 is TGTGCCAGCAGTTTACGATTAGAGTCTAAAGGAGGCTACACCTTC.

CDR3 in amino acids: CASSLVASGVKNIQYF. The CDR3 nucleotides are TGTGCCAGCAGTTTAGTGGCGTCCGGGGTCAAAAACATTCAGTACTTC. J is TRBJ2-4 and V is TRBV27; D might be TRBD2 (5 bases). CDR1 is MNHEY and CDR2 is SMNVEV in the germline V gene (reference sequence). There are 16 residues in the CDR3. Trimming stripped 2 bases from V and 3 bases from J, with 14 bases between.

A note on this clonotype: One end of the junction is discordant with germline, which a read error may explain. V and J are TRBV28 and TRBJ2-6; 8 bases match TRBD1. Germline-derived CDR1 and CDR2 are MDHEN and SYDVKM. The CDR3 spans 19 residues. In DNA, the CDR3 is TGTGCCAGTAGTTACATCGGACAGGGCGGGCAGTCTGGGGCCAACGTCCTGACTTTC. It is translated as CASSYIGQGGQSGANVLTF.

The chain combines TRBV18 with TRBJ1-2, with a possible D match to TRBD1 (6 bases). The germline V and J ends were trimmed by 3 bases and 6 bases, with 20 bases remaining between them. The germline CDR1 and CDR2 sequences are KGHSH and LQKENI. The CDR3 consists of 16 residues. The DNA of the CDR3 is TGTGCCAGCTCACCGACCGGGACACAAAAAGCCGATGGCTACACCTTC. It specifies CASSPTGTQKADGYTF.